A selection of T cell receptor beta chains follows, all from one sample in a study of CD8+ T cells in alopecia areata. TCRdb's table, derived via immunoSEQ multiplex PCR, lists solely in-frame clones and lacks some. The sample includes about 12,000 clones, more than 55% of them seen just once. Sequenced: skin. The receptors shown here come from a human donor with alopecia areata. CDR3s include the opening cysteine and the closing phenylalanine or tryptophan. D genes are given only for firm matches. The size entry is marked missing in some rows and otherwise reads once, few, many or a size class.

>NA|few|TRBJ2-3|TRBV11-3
TGTGCCAGCAGCCGAGGAGGGGACGGGGCAGATACGCAGTATTTT
CASSRGGDGADTQYF
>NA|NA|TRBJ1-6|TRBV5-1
TGCGCCAGCAGCTTGGGCCCCCCCTCCGTTAATTCACCCCTCCACTTT
CASSLGPPSVNSPLHF
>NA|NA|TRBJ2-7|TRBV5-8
TGTGCCAGCAGCTTCGCAGGATCGAGCTCCTACGAGCAGTACTTC
CASSFAGSSSYEQYF
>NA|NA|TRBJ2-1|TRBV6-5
TGTGCCAGCAGTTCGCGAGACGGTTCCCTCCACAATGAGCAGTTCTTC
CASSSRDGSLHNEQFF
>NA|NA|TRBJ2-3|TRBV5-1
TGCGCCAGCACCTATTTTTCACCGTCGAGTGGGGATACGCAGTATTTT
CASTYFSPSSGDTQYF
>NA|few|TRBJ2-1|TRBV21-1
TGTGCCAGCAGCAAAGCCAGACGGAGTAGCGGGAGGGGCTTCTACAATGAGCAGTTCTTC
CASSKARRSSGRGFYNEQFF
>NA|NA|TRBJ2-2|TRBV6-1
TGTGCCAGCAGTGAAGGACAGACTAACACCGGGGAGCTGTTTTTT
CASSEGQTNTGELFF
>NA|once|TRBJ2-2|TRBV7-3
TGTGCCAGCAGCTCCGGTCCCCAGCATGGCGGGGAGCTGTTTTTT
CASSSGPQHGGELFF
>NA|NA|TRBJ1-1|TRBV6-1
TGTGCCAGCAGTGAAATGTTTAGAACTGAAGCTTTCTTT
CASSEMFRTEAFF
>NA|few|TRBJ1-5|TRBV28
TGTGCCAGCAGAACCGGGTCCAATCAGCCCCAGCATTTT
CASRTGSNQPQHF
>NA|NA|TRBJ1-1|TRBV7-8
TGTGCCAGCAGCTTGTACTGGGTTCACCCCATGAACACTGAAGCTTTCTTT
CASSLYWVHPMNTEAFF
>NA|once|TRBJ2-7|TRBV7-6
TGTGCCAGCAGCACCGGCCCAGGGTTCTCCCCGCAGTACTTC
CASSTGPGFSPQYF
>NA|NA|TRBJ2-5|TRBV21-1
TGTGCCAGACAAGCGGAACGAGAGACCCAGTACTTC
CARQAERETQYF
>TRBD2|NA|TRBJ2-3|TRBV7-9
TGTGCCAGCAGCCTTTACGTGACTAGCATGTTCGGAGATACGCAGTATTTT
CASSLYVTSMFGDTQYF
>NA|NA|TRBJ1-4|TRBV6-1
TGTGCCAGCAGCCTCCGCAGTGAAAAACTGTTTTTT
CASSLRSEKLFF
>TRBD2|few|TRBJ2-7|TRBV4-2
TGTGCCAGCAGCCGCGGGACTAGCTCCTACGAGCAGTACTTC
CASSRGTSSYEQYF
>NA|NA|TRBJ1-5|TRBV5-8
TGTGCCAGCAGCCCCGGAACCCTAGGGTATAGCAATCAGCCCCAGCATTTT
CASSPGTLGYSNQPQHF
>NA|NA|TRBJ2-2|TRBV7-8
TGTGCAGTACATCCAGGGAGCGCCGGAGAGCTGTTTTTT
CAVHPGSAGELFF
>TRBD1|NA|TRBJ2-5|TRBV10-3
TGTGCCATCAGGAGGCAGGGGGTCACTGAGACCCAGTACTTC
CAIRRQGVTETQYF
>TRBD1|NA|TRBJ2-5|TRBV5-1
TGCGCCAGCAGGCCTACAGGGGTTCTGGAGACCCAGTACTTC
CASRPTGVLETQYF
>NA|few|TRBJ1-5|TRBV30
TGTGCCTGGAGTGGAACAGGGAGAAATCAGCCCCAGCATTTT
CAWSGTGRNQPQHF
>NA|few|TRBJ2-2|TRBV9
TGTGCCAGCAGCGCCCGGGAAGAGTTCACCGGGGAGCTGTTTTTT
CASSAREEFTGELFF
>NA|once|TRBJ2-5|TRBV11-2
TGTGCCAGCAGCTTAAGCCCCGGGGCAGAGACCCAGTACTTC
CASSLSPGAETQYF
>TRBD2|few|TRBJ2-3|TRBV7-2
TGTGCCAGCAGCCAACAGGCGGGGGGGGACAGCACAGATACGCAGTATTTT
CASSQQAGGDSTDTQYF
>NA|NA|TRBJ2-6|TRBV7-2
TGTGCCAGCAGCGAGGGACGCCACTCTGGGGCCAACGTCCTGACTTTC
CASSEGRHSGANVLTF
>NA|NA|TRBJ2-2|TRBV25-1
TGTGCCAGCAGTGGGTCACTATTAACTAGCCCCGGGGAGCTGTTTTTT
CASSGSLLTSPGELFF
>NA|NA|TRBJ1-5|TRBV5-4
TGTGCCAGCAGCGCAGGGTGGAATCAGCCCCAGCATTTT
CASSAGWNQPQHF
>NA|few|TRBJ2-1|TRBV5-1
TGCGCCAGCACGGAAGGGGGTGAGCAGTTCTTC
CASTEGGEQFF
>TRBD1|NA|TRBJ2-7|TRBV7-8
TGTGCCAGCAGCTTGGGGTGGCGGACAGGGCCGGTCGAGCAGTACTTC
CASSLGWRTGPVEQYF
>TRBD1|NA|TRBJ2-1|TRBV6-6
TGTGCCAGCAGTACGGGACAGGGGGTGTCCTACAATGAGCAGTTCTTC
CASSTGQGVSYNEQFF
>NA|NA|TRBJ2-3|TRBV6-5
TGTGCCAGCAGTCCCCTACGAGTTCGCGCAGATACGCAGTATTTT
CASSPLRVRADTQYF
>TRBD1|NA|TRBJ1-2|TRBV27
TGTGCCAGCAGTCCAGAGGGGGCTACCGGGGGCAGAACCTATGGCTACACCTTC
CASSPEGATGGRTYGYTF
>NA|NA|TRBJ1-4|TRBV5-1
TGCGCCAGCAGCCAGGACCCGGGACAAATAAATGAAAAACTGTTTTTT
CASSQDPGQINEKLFF
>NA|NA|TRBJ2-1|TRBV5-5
TGTGCCAGCAGCTTGGAACGGGGGCTATACAATGAGCAGTTCTTC
CASSLERGLYNEQFF
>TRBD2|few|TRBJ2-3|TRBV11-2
TGTGCCAGCAGCTTAATAAGGTCTGCGCTAGCGGAAACAGATACGCAGTATTTT
CASSLIRSALAETDTQYF
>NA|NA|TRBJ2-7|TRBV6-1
TGTGCCAGCGGGGGATTATTCGAGCAGTACTTC
CASGGLFEQYF
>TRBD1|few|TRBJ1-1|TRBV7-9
TGTGCCAGCAGCTTCGACAGGGTGGCTTTCTTT
CASSFDRVAFF
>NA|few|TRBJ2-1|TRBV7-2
TGTGCCAGCAGCTTAAAACGGGACAACTACAATGAGCAGTTCTTC
CASSLKRDNYNEQFF
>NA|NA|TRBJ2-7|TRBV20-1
TGCAGTGCTGGCGGCAACGAGCAGTACTTC
CSAGGNEQYF
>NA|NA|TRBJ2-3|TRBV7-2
TGTGCCAGCAGCTTAAGCTGGACGGTCACAGATACGCAGTATTTT
CASSLSWTVTDTQYF
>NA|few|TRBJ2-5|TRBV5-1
TGCGCCAGCAGCTTGGCCTGGCCAGGACAAGAGACCCAGTACTTC
CASSLAWPGQETQYF
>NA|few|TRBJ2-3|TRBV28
TGTGCCAGCAGTTCCGCCCGGCCCCATACGCAGTATTTT
CASSSARPHTQYF
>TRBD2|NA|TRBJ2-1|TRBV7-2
TGTGCCAGCACCCCGGGGGGGTGGGGTGATGAGCAGTTCTTC
CASTPGGWGDEQFF
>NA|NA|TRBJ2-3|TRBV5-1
TGCGCCAGCAGCTTGGGGCCCACAGATACGCAGTATTTT
CASSLGPTDTQYF
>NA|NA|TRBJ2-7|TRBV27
TGTGCCAGCAGCCCCTACCCTTCCTACGAGCAGTACTTC
CASSPYPSYEQYF
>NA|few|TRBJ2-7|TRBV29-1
TGCAGCGTTTCGGGATCGACCTTCTACGAGCAGTACTTC
CSVSGSTFYEQYF